The TCR beta chain described here comes from a study of T cells in Graves' hyperthyroidism and ophthalmopathy. Hyperthyroidism of Graves' type that showed no ophthalmopathy progression within 18 months was stable. Patients aged 18 to 65 with hyperthyroidism were newly diagnosed, with duration under 2 months. Diagnosis rested on symptoms, serum thyroxine and TRAb, thyroid ultrasound, and orbital computed tomography. Trimming at V came to 3 bases and at J to 2 bases, leaving 8 bases not matched to a gene. The CDR3 runs to 16 residues. Germline V gives CDR1 SGHTA, CDR2 FQGTGA. This clonotype was detected many times. The source material, RNA transcripts, was used to amplify TCR beta CDR3 regions. TCR CDR3 regions were first amplified by RT-PCR with HTBI primers. TCRdb passed the multiplex PCR reads through MiXCR, listing each CDR3 protein once. The table lists about 620,000 distinct CDR3 sequences, 15% to 20% of them singletons, with around 3.9% in the top ten.

This sequence joins TRBV7-3 and TRBJ2-7; 9 nucleotides agree with TRBD2. The receptor's source is a woman aged 25 to 39 with Graves' hyperthyroidism. Sequenced material: blood. CDR3 loop: CASSFVLAGLPYEQYF. The CDR3 nucleotides are TGTGCCAGCAGCTTCGTCCTAGCGGGACTACCCTACGAGCAGTACTTC. Drawing the rest from reference TRBV7-3 and TRBJ2-7, the complete variable domain is GAGVSQTPSNKVTEKGKYVELRCDPISGHTALYWYRQSLGQGPEFLIYFQGTGAADDSGLPNDRFFAVRPEGSVSTLKIQRTERGDSAVYLCASSFVLAGLPYEQYFGPGTRLTVT.